This is a list of T cell receptor beta chains from one sample in a study of blood T cell repertoires in COVID-19. Sequencing was performed with immunoSEQ multiplex PCR; in TCRdb, only in-frame clones are kept and a portion is missing. Of tens of thousands of clones in the sample, 90% were seen once. The sequenced material came from peripheral blood. Source of these receptors: a human donor in a cohort sampled during active COVID-19. CDR3s include the opening cysteine and the closing phenylalanine or tryptophan. The order of the fields is J gene, V gene, D gene, clone size, CDR3 DNA, CDR3 protein. A D gene is named only where the DNA matches it firmly. Some rows have no size entry. The others give once, few or many, or a class for an expanded clone.

>TRBJ1-6|TRBV30|TRBD1|once
TGTGCCTGGAGTCGAGGGGGCGATTCACCCCTCCACTTT
CAWSRGGDSPLHF
>TRBJ2-7|TRBV5-6|TRBD1|few
TGTGCCAGCAGCGCCACGGGACAGGGATCAAACGAGCAGTACTTC
CASSATGQGSNEQYF
>TRBJ1-5|TRBV10-3|-|-
TGTGCCATCAGTACAGGGTTGGGTCAGCCCCAGCATTTT
CAISTGLGQPQHF
>TRBJ1-6|TRBV5-6|-|-
TGTGCCAGCAGCTTTGGGCAGATTAATTCACCCCTCCACTTT
CASSFGQINSPLHF
>TRBJ1-1|TRBV3-1/TRBV3-2|-|-
TGTGCCAGCAGCCTCAGGGTGAACACTGAAGCTTTCTTT
CASSLRVNTEAFF
>TRBJ2-7|TRBV29-1|-|-
TGCAGCTTTGTGTGGGGGCTGGGTAACGAGCAGTACTTC
CSFVWGLGNEQYF
>TRBJ2-2|TRBV18|-|-
TGTGCCAGCTCACCAGAACAGGGCGGCACCGGGGAGCTGTTTTTT
CASSPEQGGTGELFF
>TRBJ1-2|TRBV12-3/TRBV12-4|TRBD1|-
TGTGCCAGCTACCAACAGGGGTACTATGGCTACACCTTC
CASYQQGYYGYTF
>TRBJ2-3|TRBV5-4|-|-
TGTGCCAGCAGCCCTAGCACAGATACGCAGTATTTT
CASSPSTDTQYF
>TRBJ2-2|TRBV19|-|-
TGTGCCAGTAGTGCCGAACTCCCGGGAGAGCCAAACACCGGGGAGCTGTTTTTT
CASSAELPGEPNTGELFF
>TRBJ1-2|TRBV27|TRBD1|-
TGTGCCAGCAGCTCTGGACAGGGGGCGGATGGCTACACCTTC
CASSSGQGADGYTF
>TRBJ2-7|TRBV18|-|-
TGTGCCAGCTCACCCTTCGGACAGAGCTACGAGCAGTACTTC
CASSPFGQSYEQYF
>TRBJ2-7|TRBV10-1|TRBD1|few
TGCGCCAGCAGTGGACGGACAGGGGACTCCTACGAGCAGTACTTC
CASSGRTGDSYEQYF
>TRBJ2-7|TRBV12-3/TRBV12-4|-|-
TGTGCCAGCAGGAACGGACAGACTTACGAGCAGTACTTC
CASRNGQTYEQYF
>TRBJ1-3|TRBV13|TRBD1|-
TGTGCCAGCAGCCCCGGACAGGGCCGCCGTAACACCATATATTTT
CASSPGQGRRNTIYF
>TRBJ2-7|TRBV4-1|TRBD1|-
TGCGCCAGCAGCCAAGTCCTAGGACAGGGGGCTAACGAGCAGTACTTC
CASSQVLGQGANEQYF
>TRBJ2-2|TRBV6-5|TRBD1|-
TGTGCCAGCAGACAAGGACAGGGGAGGACCGGGGAGCTGTTTTTT
CASRQGQGRTGELFF